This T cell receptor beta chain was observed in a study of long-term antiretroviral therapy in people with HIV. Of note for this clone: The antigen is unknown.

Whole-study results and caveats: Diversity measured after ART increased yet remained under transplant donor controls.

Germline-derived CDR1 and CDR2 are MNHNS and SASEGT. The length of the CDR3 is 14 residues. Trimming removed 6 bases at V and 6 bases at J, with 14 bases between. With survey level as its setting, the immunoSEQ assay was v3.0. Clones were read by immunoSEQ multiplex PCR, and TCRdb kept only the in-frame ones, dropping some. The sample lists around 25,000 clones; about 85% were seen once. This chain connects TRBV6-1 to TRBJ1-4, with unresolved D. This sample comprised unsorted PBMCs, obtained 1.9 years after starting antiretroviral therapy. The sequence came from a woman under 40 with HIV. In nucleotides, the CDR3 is TGTGCCAGCAGGGAACACTCCTTGGATGAAAAACTGTTTTTT. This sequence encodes CASREHSLDEKLFF.